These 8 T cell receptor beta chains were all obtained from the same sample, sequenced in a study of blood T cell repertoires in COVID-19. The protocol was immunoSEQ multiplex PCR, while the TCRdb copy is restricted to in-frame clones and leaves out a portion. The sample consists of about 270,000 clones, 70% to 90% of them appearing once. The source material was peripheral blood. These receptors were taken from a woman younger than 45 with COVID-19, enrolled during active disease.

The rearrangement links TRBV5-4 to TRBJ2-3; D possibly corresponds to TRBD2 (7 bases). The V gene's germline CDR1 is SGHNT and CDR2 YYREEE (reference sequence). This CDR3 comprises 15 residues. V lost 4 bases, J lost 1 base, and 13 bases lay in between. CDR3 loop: CASSPSGGGTDTQYF. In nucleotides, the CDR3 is TGTGCCAGCAGCCCTTCGGGGGGCGGCACAGATACGCAGTATTTT.

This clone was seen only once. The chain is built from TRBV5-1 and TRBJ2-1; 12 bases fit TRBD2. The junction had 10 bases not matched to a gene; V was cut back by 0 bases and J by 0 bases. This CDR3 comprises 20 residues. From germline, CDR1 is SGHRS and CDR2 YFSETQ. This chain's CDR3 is CASSLAGLAGAFSSYNEQFF. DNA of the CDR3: TGCGCCAGCAGCTTGGCGGGACTAGCGGGTGCCTTCTCCTCCTACAATGAGCAGTTCTTC.

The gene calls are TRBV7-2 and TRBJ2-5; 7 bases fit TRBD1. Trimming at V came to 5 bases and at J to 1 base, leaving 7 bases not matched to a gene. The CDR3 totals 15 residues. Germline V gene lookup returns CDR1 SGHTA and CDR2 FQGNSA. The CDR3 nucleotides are TGTGCCAGCAGCCCAGGGGACAGCCTCCAAGAGACCCAGTACTTC. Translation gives CASSPGDSLQETQYF.

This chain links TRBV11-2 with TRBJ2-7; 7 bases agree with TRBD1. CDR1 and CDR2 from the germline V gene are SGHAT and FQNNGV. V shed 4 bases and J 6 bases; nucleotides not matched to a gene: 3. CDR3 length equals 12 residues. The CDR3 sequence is CASSYDRAEQYF. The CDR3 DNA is TGTGCCAGCAGCTACGACAGGGCCGAGCAGTACTTC.

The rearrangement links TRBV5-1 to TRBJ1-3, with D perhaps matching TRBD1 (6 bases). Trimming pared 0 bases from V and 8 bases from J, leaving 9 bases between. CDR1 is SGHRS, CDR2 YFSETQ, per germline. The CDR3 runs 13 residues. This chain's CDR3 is CASSLVRGDTIYF. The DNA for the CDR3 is TGCGCCAGCAGCTTGGTCAGGGGAGACACCATATATTTT.

CDR3 sequence reads: CATQETGGEAFF. The CDR3 nucleotides read TGTGCCACCCAGGAAACCGGGGGTGAAGCTTTCTTT. The J gene is TRBJ1-1, the V gene TRBV6-5; the D gene is possibly TRBD1 (5 bases). CDR3 length equals 12 residues. The germline V gene has CDR1 MNHEY and CDR2 SVGAGI. Trimming removed 10 bases at V and 7 bases at J, with 16 bases between.

The CDR3 sequence: CASSPQGTGNTIYF. CDR3 bases: TGTGCCAGCAGCCCACAGGGAACTGGAAACACCATATATTTT. The chain combines TRBV7-2 with TRBJ1-3; possibly TRBD1 for D (6 bases). This CDR3 has 14 amino acids. V shed 5 bases and J shed 2 bases, with 10 bases lying between them. Germline lookup yields CDR1 SGHTA and CDR2 FQGNSA.

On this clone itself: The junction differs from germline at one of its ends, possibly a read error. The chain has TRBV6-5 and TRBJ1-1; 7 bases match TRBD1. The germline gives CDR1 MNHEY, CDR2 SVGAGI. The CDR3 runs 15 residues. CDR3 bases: TGTGCCAGCAGTGACTCGGGACAGTCGAACACTGAAGCTTTCTTT. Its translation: CASSDSGQSNTEAFF.